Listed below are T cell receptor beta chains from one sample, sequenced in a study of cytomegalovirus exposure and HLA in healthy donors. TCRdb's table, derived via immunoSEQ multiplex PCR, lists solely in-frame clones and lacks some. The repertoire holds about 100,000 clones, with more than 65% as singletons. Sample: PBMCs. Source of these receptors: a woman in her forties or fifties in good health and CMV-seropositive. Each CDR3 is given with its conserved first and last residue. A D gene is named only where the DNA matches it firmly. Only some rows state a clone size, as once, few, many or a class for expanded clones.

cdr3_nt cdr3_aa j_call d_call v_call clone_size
TGTGCCAGCTCGCTGGGACAGAACAATGAGCAGTTCTTC CASSLGQNNEQFF TRBJ2-1 TRBD1 TRBV18 NA
TGTGCCAGCAGCTCACTCGGGGGGGGCTACGAGCAGTACTTC CASSSLGGGYEQYF TRBJ2-7 TRBD2 TRBV6-5 NA
TGTGCCAGCAGTTCAATCGGACAGACTAGCGGAGGCTACACCTTC CASSSIGQTSGGYTF TRBJ1-2 NA TRBV28 NA
TGTGCCATCAGTGAGTTCCTTTCCTACGAGCAGTACTTC CAISEFLSYEQYF TRBJ2-7 NA TRBV10-3 NA
TGTGCCAGCAGCTTCGGGGGACTCGACAATCAGCCCCAGCATTTT CASSFGGLDNQPQHF TRBJ1-5 NA TRBV5-1 NA
TGTGCCAGCAGTTACGGACAGCAAGAGACCCAGTACTTC CASSYGQQETQYF TRBJ2-5 NA TRBV6-5 NA
TGTGCCAGCAGTTTAAGTACAGGGGCGGGCTATGGCTACACCTTC CASSLSTGAGYGYTF TRBJ1-2 TRBD1 TRBV28 NA
TGTGCCAGCAGCTTAGATCTGGACAGCCAGACCTACGAGCAGTACTTC CASSLDLDSQTYEQYF TRBJ2-7 NA TRBV11-3 NA
TGTGCCAGCAACCGGGACAGGTCTACCGGGGAGCTGTTTTTT CASNRDRSTGELFF TRBJ2-2 TRBD1 TRBV2 few
TGTGCCAGCAGCCCATCGACAGGGGGCGCATACACTGAAGCTTTCTTT CASSPSTGGAYTEAFF TRBJ1-1 TRBD1 TRBV7-9 NA
TGTGCCAGCAGCCAAGTAACAGATCGGCGTTTAGAGTATTTT CASSQVTDRRLEYF TRBJ2-3 NA TRBV14 NA
TGTGCCAGCAGCGTAGGGGGACTAGAGTTAGATACGCAGTATTTT CASSVGGLELDTQYF TRBJ2-3 TRBD2 TRBV9 few
TGTGCCAGCAGTGAAGATCGCGGGAGGATCAATGAGCAGTTCTTC CASSEDRGRINEQFF TRBJ2-1 TRBD2 TRBV2 NA
TGTGCCAGCGGTGCCTTAAACGCCGGTGAAAAACTGTTTTTT CASGALNAGEKLFF TRBJ1-4 NA TRBV6-1 NA
TGTGCCAGCAGATCAGGGATCACTGAAGCTTTCTTT CASRSGITEAFF TRBJ1-1 NA TRBV6-5 NA
TGTGCCAGCTCCCAGACGGGACAGGGGTACGAGCAGTACTTC CASSQTGQGYEQYF TRBJ2-7 TRBD1 TRBV9 NA
TGTGCCAGTAAGGTGGCAGTCGGAGACTATGGCTACACCTTC CASKVAVGDYGYTF TRBJ1-2 NA TRBV19 NA
TGTGCCAGCAGGGTTTTGACAGGGGGAAATTCACCCCTCCACTTT CASRVLTGGNSPLHF TRBJ1-6 TRBD1 TRBV2 few
TGCGCCAGCAGCCAAATACTAATCCTCGAAAAACTGTTTTTT CASSQILILEKLFF TRBJ1-4 NA TRBV4-1 NA
TGCGCCAGCAGCCAAGACCAGGGGCTGGGAAACACCATATATTTT CASSQDQGLGNTIYF TRBJ1-3 NA TRBV4-1 few
TGCGCCAGCAGCCAAGATCGTTTCGGACAGATCTATGGCTACACCTTC CASSQDRFGQIYGYTF TRBJ1-2 NA TRBV4-1 NA
TGCGCCAGCAGCCAAGAGGGCCCCCGACTAGCGGGAGTATGGGAGACCCAGTACTTC CASSQEGPRLAGVWETQYF TRBJ2-5 TRBD2 TRBV4-1 NA
TGTGCCAGCAGGCCCGGGACTAGCGTTGCGACCCAGTACTTC CASRPGTSVATQYF TRBJ2-5 TRBD2 TRBV27 NA
TGCGCCAGCAGTGGGGGGCGAGACTATGGCTACACCTTC CASSGGRDYGYTF TRBJ1-2 NA TRBV10-2 NA
TGTGCCTGGAGTCGTACATCAGGGGGAGAGACCCAGTACTTC CAWSRTSGGETQYF TRBJ2-5 TRBD1 TRBV30 once
TGTGCCAGCAGTGCTGGACTAGCGGGGGCCACCTCCTACAATGAGCAGTTCTTC CASSAGLAGATSYNEQFF TRBJ2-1 TRBD2 TRBV6-1 once
TGCAGCGTTAGGATCGGGGGATCAAAAGAGACCCAGTACTTC CSVRIGGSKETQYF TRBJ2-5 NA TRBV29-1 NA
TGTGCCAGCAGCGAGGACAGGGGCCGCACAGATACGCAGTATTTT CASSEDRGRTDTQYF TRBJ2-3 TRBD1 TRBV9 NA
TGTGCCAGCAGCCAAGACCCTCAGCGGGGGACACAAGAGACCCAGTACTTC CASSQDPQRGTQETQYF TRBJ2-5 TRBD2 TRBV4-2 few
TGTGCCAGCCGGAAGGGGAACTATGGCTACACCTTC CASRKGNYGYTF TRBJ1-2 NA TRBV25-1 NA
TGTGCCAGCACCACCGGGGAAAGCGCCTACGAGCAGTACTTC CASTTGESAYEQYF TRBJ2-7 NA TRBV6-1 once
TGTGCCAGCTCACCACTCCGTGGGACTAGCGGGATCCATAGCTCCTACAATGAGCAGTTCTTC CASSPLRGTSGIHSSYNEQFF TRBJ2-1 TRBD2 TRBV18 NA
TGTGCCAGCAGTTATCGGCCAGGGGGCTCTGGAAACACCATATATTTT CASSYRPGGSGNTIYF TRBJ1-3 TRBD1 TRBV6-5 NA
TGTGCTAGCAGTGCCGGCGGGAGTATCTACAATGAGCAGTTCTTC CASSAGGSIYNEQFF TRBJ2-1 TRBD2 TRBV7-7 NA
TGTGCCAGCAGTTCCGGGACTACAACGCATGAGCAGTTCTTC CASSSGTTTHEQFF TRBJ2-1 TRBD2 TRBV6-5 once
TGTGCCAGCAGTCGTTCCCCTGGCGGGACCCAGTACTTC CASSRSPGGTQYF TRBJ2-5 NA TRBV28 once
TGCGCCAGCAGTGACCTAGCGGGAGTCTACAATGAGCAGTTCTTC CASSDLAGVYNEQFF TRBJ2-1 TRBD2 TRBV10-1 NA
TGTGCCAGCTCTCCGAAGGCAGGGAGGCTAGCCAAAAACATTCAGTACTTC CASSPKAGRLAKNIQYF TRBJ2-4 NA TRBV18 NA
TGCAGTGCTAGATTAAAAGAGACCCAGTACTTC CSARLKETQYF TRBJ2-5 NA TRBV20-1 once
TGTGCCGGCAGCTCCGGACAGGCAGATACGCAGTATTTT CAGSSGQADTQYF TRBJ2-3 TRBD1 TRBV11-1 once
TGCGCCAGCAGCCCGACTAGCGGGAGGCTCGAGCAGTACTTC CASSPTSGRLEQYF TRBJ2-7 TRBD2 TRBV5-1 NA
TGCGCCAGCAGTGAGTCAGGGACACGAAATAGAGAGCAGTACTTC CASSESGTRNREQYF TRBJ2-7 NA TRBV10-2 NA
TGTGCCAGTCGGGGTGCCTACGAGCAGTACTTC CASRGAYEQYF TRBJ2-7 NA TRBV27 NA
TGCGCCAGCAGCTTGGCGCGGCTAGCGAGGAACAATGAGCAGTTCTTC CASSLARLARNNEQFF TRBJ2-1 NA TRBV5-1 NA
TGTGCCACCAGCAGCGACCCGACAGGGGAATCACCCCTCCACTTT CATSSDPTGESPLHF TRBJ1-6 TRBD1 TRBV15 NA
TGTGCCTGGAGTGTGGAATGGGGTCAGTCGGGGTGGGTTCAACATGAAGCTTTCTTT CAWSVEWGQSGWVQHEAFF TRBJ1-1 NA TRBV30 NA
TGTGCCTGGAGTGTACCCCCTTTCGGGACGAACACCGGGGAGCTGTTTTTT CAWSVPPFGTNTGELFF TRBJ2-2 NA TRBV30 NA
TGTGCCAGCAGACCTCCGGGACTAGCGGCGAGCGGGGAGCAGTACTTC CASRPPGLAASGEQYF TRBJ2-7 TRBD2 TRBV2 NA
TGTGCCAGCAGCTTAAGGGGAAGCGGGGAGCTGTTTTTT CASSLRGSGELFF TRBJ2-2 NA TRBV11-2 NA
TGTGCCAGCAGCCACACGACCGGCCGGGGGGCCCAGTACTTC CASSHTTGRGAQYF TRBJ2-5 TRBD2 TRBV14 NA
TGTGCCAGCAGCCGGACAGGGGTCACCGGGGAGCTGTTTTTT CASSRTGVTGELFF TRBJ2-2 TRBD1 TRBV7-9 NA
TGTGCCAGCAGTGCTAAAACCGGGACTAGCGGCCAAGAGACCCAGTACTTC CASSAKTGTSGQETQYF TRBJ2-5 TRBD2 TRBV2 NA